These T cell receptor beta chains were read from a single sample in a study of T cell repertoires in cytomegalovirus infection. TCRdb re-analysed the reads in MiXCR, keeping a single row per CDR3 protein. Among 250,000 to 350,000 distinct CDR3 sequences, about 23% were seen once, and the ten largest hold about 15%. Source material: PBMCs. The receptor set was obtained from a human donor in good health (CMV status not recorded). Some clones in this sample may be carry-over from other donors' samples. The CDR3 runs from the conserved cysteine through the conserved F or W. Fields, in order: clone size, V gene, CDR3 length, D gene, J gene, CDR3 DNA, CDR3 protein. A D gene is named only where the DNA matches it firmly. Expanded clones are given a class, and other clones once, few, many or no size at all.

clone_size: many; v_call: TRBV7-2; cdr3_length: 19; d_call: TRBD2; j_call: TRBJ2-1; cdr3_nt: TGTGCCAGCAGCTTAAGCCTAGCGGGAGATGTTGGGTCGAAGAATGAGCAGTTCTTC; cdr3_aa: CASSLSLAGDVGSKNEQFF
clone_size: NA; v_call: TRBV28; cdr3_length: 15; d_call: TRBD1; j_call: TRBJ2-4; cdr3_nt: TGTGCCAGCAGTTTACCCGGGACAGCCAGAGACATTCAGTACTTC; cdr3_aa: CASSLPGTARDIQYF
clone_size: NA; v_call: TRBV7-2; cdr3_length: 13; d_call: NA; j_call: TRBJ1-4; cdr3_nt: TGTGCCAGCAGCTGGATAGAGGATGAAAAACTGTTTTTT; cdr3_aa: CASSWIEDEKLFF
clone_size: NA; v_call: TRBV6-5; cdr3_length: 15; d_call: NA; j_call: TRBJ2-1; cdr3_nt: TGTGCCAGCGGATATGGACTCCCCTCGAGCAATGAGCAGTTCTTC; cdr3_aa: CASGYGLPSSNEQFF
clone_size: NA; v_call: TRBV11-2; cdr3_length: 14; d_call: TRBD1; j_call: TRBJ2-7; cdr3_nt: TGTGCCAGCAGCTTTAGGGGACAGCACTACGAGCAGTACTTC; cdr3_aa: CASSFRGQHYEQYF
clone_size: NA; v_call: TRBV20-1; cdr3_length: 13; d_call: TRBD1; j_call: TRBJ2-5; cdr3_nt: TGCAGTGCTAGTCGACAGGGGGGAGAGACCCAGTACTTC; cdr3_aa: CSASRQGGETQYF
clone_size: NA; v_call: TRBV6-4; cdr3_length: 13; d_call: NA; j_call: TRBJ1-6; cdr3_nt: TGTGCCAGCAGTGGCAGGAGGGGGGCACCCCTCCACTTT; cdr3_aa: CASSGRRGAPLHF
clone_size: few; v_call: TRBV28; cdr3_length: 15; d_call: NA; j_call: TRBJ2-7; cdr3_nt: TGTGCCAGCAGTTTCGCTGGGGAAAGCTCCTACGAGCAGTACTTC; cdr3_aa: CASSFAGESSYEQYF
clone_size: once; v_call: TRBV7-9; cdr3_length: 17; d_call: TRBD1; j_call: TRBJ1-1; cdr3_nt: TGTGCCAGCAGTTCCGGGACAGGGGGCTTTTTAAACACTGAAGCTTTCTTT; cdr3_aa: CASSSGTGGFLNTEAFF
clone_size: NA; v_call: TRBV7-9; cdr3_length: 14; d_call: TRBD1; j_call: TRBJ2-3; cdr3_nt: TGTGCCAGCAGCTCGGGACAGTACGAGGATACGCAGTATTTT; cdr3_aa: CASSSGQYEDTQYF
clone_size: many; v_call: TRBV7-2; cdr3_length: 15; d_call: NA; j_call: TRBJ2-5; cdr3_nt: TGTGCCAGCAGCCACCGACAGGCGTTGGGGGAGACCCAGTACTTC; cdr3_aa: CASSHRQALGETQYF
clone_size: NA; v_call: TRBV28; cdr3_length: 14; d_call: TRBD1; j_call: TRBJ1-4; cdr3_nt: TGTGCCAGCCGTCCGGGGACAGGGTATGAAAAACTGTTTTTT; cdr3_aa: CASRPGTGYEKLFF
clone_size: many; v_call: TRBV11-2; cdr3_length: 11; d_call: NA; j_call: TRBJ1-4; cdr3_nt: TGTGCCAGCAGCTTTGGGGGGAAACTGTTTTTT; cdr3_aa: CASSFGGKLFF
clone_size: NA; v_call: TRBV5-1; cdr3_length: 15; d_call: NA; j_call: TRBJ2-7; cdr3_nt: TGCGCCAGCAGCTTGGCTCTGACAGGCTTAAGGGAGCAGTACTTC; cdr3_aa: CASSLALTGLREQYF
clone_size: many; v_call: TRBV29-1; cdr3_length: 12; d_call: TRBD1; j_call: TRBJ1-4; cdr3_nt: TGCAGCGTAAAGGACAGGGGTGAAAAACTGTTTTTT; cdr3_aa: CSVKDRGEKLFF
clone_size: NA; v_call: TRBV5-1; cdr3_length: 15; d_call: NA; j_call: TRBJ2-3; cdr3_nt: TGCGCCAGCAGCTCCTCCCCGGTGAGGTTCGATACGCAGTATTTT; cdr3_aa: CASSSSPVRFDTQYF
clone_size: NA; v_call: TRBV2; cdr3_length: 15; d_call: NA; j_call: TRBJ2-1; cdr3_nt: TGTGCCAGCAGTGCTGGGGCTAGCTCCTACAATGAGCAGTTCTTC; cdr3_aa: CASSAGASSYNEQFF
clone_size: NA; v_call: TRBV20-1; cdr3_length: 15; d_call: TRBD1; j_call: TRBJ1-6; cdr3_nt: TGCAGTGAAACACGGTCAGGGGGAAAGAATTCACCCCTCCACTTT; cdr3_aa: CSETRSGGKNSPLHF
clone_size: NA; v_call: TRBV5-1; cdr3_length: 13; d_call: TRBD1; j_call: TRBJ1-1; cdr3_nt: TGCGCCAGCAGCATCACAGGGGACACTGAAGCTTTCTTT; cdr3_aa: CASSITGDTEAFF
clone_size: many; v_call: TRBV7-3; cdr3_length: 17; d_call: TRBD1; j_call: TRBJ2-1; cdr3_nt: TGTGCCAGCAGCTTAACCCTAGGGGGCGGGTCTGGGAATGAGCAGTTCTTC; cdr3_aa: CASSLTLGGGSGNEQFF
clone_size: NA; v_call: TRBV24-1; cdr3_length: 17; d_call: NA; j_call: TRBJ2-1; cdr3_nt: TGTGCCACCAGTGACCCCTCCGGGCGCGGCGAGGGGCACGAGCAGTTCTTC; cdr3_aa: CATSDPSGRGEGHEQFF
clone_size: few; v_call: TRBV7-2; cdr3_length: 11; d_call: NA; j_call: TRBJ2-7; cdr3_nt: TGTGCCAGCAGCCCGGCCTTCGAGCAGTACTTC; cdr3_aa: CASSPAFEQYF
clone_size: many; v_call: TRBV7-2; cdr3_length: 15; d_call: NA; j_call: TRBJ2-7; cdr3_nt: TGTGCCAGCACCGACTGGGGGACTCGCTCCTACGAGCAGTACTTC; cdr3_aa: CASTDWGTRSYEQYF
clone_size: NA; v_call: TRBV4-1; cdr3_length: 15; d_call: NA; j_call: TRBJ2-3; cdr3_nt: TGCGCCAGCAGCCAAGAACGGAGGGGCACAGATACGCAGTATTTT; cdr3_aa: CASSQERRGTDTQYF
clone_size: few; v_call: TRBV20-1; cdr3_length: 14; d_call: NA; j_call: TRBJ2-1; cdr3_nt: TGCAGTGCTAGCGTCGGGACCCCCGGGGATGAGCAGTTCTTC; cdr3_aa: CSASVGTPGDEQFF
clone_size: many; v_call: TRBV7-2; cdr3_length: 16; d_call: TRBD2; j_call: TRBJ2-3; cdr3_nt: TGTGCCAGCAGCGTCACGGGGACTAGCGCTTCAGATACGCAGTATTTT; cdr3_aa: CASSVTGTSASDTQYF
clone_size: NA; v_call: TRBV29-1; cdr3_length: 12; d_call: TRBD1; j_call: TRBJ1-2; cdr3_nt: TGCAGCGCCCGAACAGGGGGCGATGGCTACACCTTC; cdr3_aa: CSARTGGDGYTF
clone_size: NA; v_call: TRBV7-9; cdr3_length: 17; d_call: NA; j_call: TRBJ2-7; cdr3_nt: TGTGCCAGCAGCTTAGGGACAGGATCCAGGGGACTCTACGAGCAGTACTTC; cdr3_aa: CASSLGTGSRGLYEQYF
clone_size: NA; v_call: TRBV12-3/TRBV12-4; cdr3_length: 18; d_call: TRBD2; j_call: TRBJ2-1; cdr3_nt: TGTGCCAGCAGTGGGGGGGTGGGGCGGGGCCTCTTATTACATGAGCAGTTCTTC; cdr3_aa: CASSGGVGRGLLLHEQFF
clone_size: NA; v_call: TRBV7-2; cdr3_length: 19; d_call: TRBD1; j_call: TRBJ1-5; cdr3_nt: TGTGCCAGCAGCTTAGGAGGGACAGGGGAGACCCTCGGCAATCAGCCCCAGCATTTT; cdr3_aa: CASSLGGTGETLGNQPQHF
clone_size: NA; v_call: TRBV2; cdr3_length: 13; d_call: NA; j_call: TRBJ2-3; cdr3_nt: TGTGCCAGCAGTGGCGGGGGCGCGGATACGCAGTATTTT; cdr3_aa: CASSGGGADTQYF
clone_size: many; v_call: TRBV7-6; cdr3_length: 12; d_call: NA; j_call: TRBJ2-5; cdr3_nt: TGTGCCAGCAGTCACAAAAGGGAGACCCAGTACTTC; cdr3_aa: CASSHKRETQYF
clone_size: many; v_call: TRBV7-8; cdr3_length: 17; d_call: TRBD1; j_call: TRBJ1-5; cdr3_nt: TGTGCCAGCAGCTTACTTGGCGCGGGACAGGGAATGGAGCCCCAGCATTTT; cdr3_aa: CASSLLGAGQGMEPQHF
clone_size: NA; v_call: TRBV11-3; cdr3_length: 15; d_call: TRBD1; j_call: TRBJ1-1; cdr3_nt: TGTGCCAGCAACAAACCGGGACAGATGAACACTGAAGCTTTCTTT; cdr3_aa: CASNKPGQMNTEAFF
clone_size: NA; v_call: TRBV3-1; cdr3_length: 15; d_call: NA; j_call: TRBJ2-1; cdr3_nt: TGTGCCAGCAGCCAAACCAGGGCAGGGCGAAATGAGCAGTTCTTC; cdr3_aa: CASSQTRAGRNEQFF
clone_size: NA; v_call: TRBV29-1; cdr3_length: 13; d_call: NA; j_call: TRBJ2-1; cdr3_nt: TGCAGCGTTGGCCCGCCTTCCCGCAATGAGCAGTTCTTC; cdr3_aa: CSVGPPSRNEQFF
clone_size: NA; v_call: TRBV2; cdr3_length: 13; d_call: TRBD1; j_call: TRBJ1-2; cdr3_nt: TGTGCCAGCAGGTACCAGGGGGCAAGCGGCTACACCTTC; cdr3_aa: CASRYQGASGYTF
clone_size: NA; v_call: TRBV4-1; cdr3_length: 16; d_call: NA; j_call: TRBJ1-5; cdr3_nt: TGCGCCAGCAGTCCCCCAGTGGCACTTAGCAATCAGCCCCAGCATTTT; cdr3_aa: CASSPPVALSNQPQHF
clone_size: few; v_call: TRBV10-3; cdr3_length: 16; d_call: TRBD1; j_call: TRBJ2-1; cdr3_nt: TGTGCCATCAGTGGAAGACCGGGACAGACCAACAATGAGCAGTTCTTC; cdr3_aa: CAISGRPGQTNNEQFF
clone_size: NA; v_call: TRBV12-3/TRBV12-4; cdr3_length: 14; d_call: NA; j_call: TRBJ2-3; cdr3_nt: TGTGCCAGCAGACGCAGCGGGAGCACAGATACGCAGTATTTT; cdr3_aa: CASRRSGSTDTQYF
clone_size: NA; v_call: TRBV7-9; cdr3_length: 14; d_call: TRBD2; j_call: TRBJ2-7; cdr3_nt: TGTGCCAGCAGCTTAGAAATAGGGAGGGGCGAGCAGTACTTC; cdr3_aa: CASSLEIGRGEQYF
clone_size: few; v_call: TRBV3-1; cdr3_length: 11; d_call: NA; j_call: TRBJ2-3; cdr3_nt: TGTGCCGTAGGGACTTCAGATACGCAGTATTTT; cdr3_aa: CAVGTSDTQYF
clone_size: NA; v_call: TRBV19; cdr3_length: 15; d_call: TRBD2; j_call: TRBJ2-3; cdr3_nt: TGTGCCAGTAGTTCTCGGCGGGAGTTGACAGATACGCAGTATTTT; cdr3_aa: CASSSRRELTDTQYF
clone_size: few; v_call: TRBV20-1; cdr3_length: 14; d_call: TRBD1; j_call: TRBJ1-2; cdr3_nt: TGCAGTGCTAGAGTCGGGACAGGGGGCTTTGGCTACACCTTC; cdr3_aa: CSARVGTGGFGYTF
clone_size: NA; v_call: TRBV24-1; cdr3_length: 15; d_call: NA; j_call: TRBJ2-7; cdr3_nt: TGTGCCACCAGTGACCCACGGACAGCAGTTAACGAGCAGTACTTC; cdr3_aa: CATSDPRTAVNEQYF
clone_size: few; v_call: TRBV4-3; cdr3_length: 14; d_call: NA; j_call: TRBJ2-5; cdr3_nt: TGCGCCAGCAGCCAAGAAAGTAGCCAAGAGACCCAGTACTTC; cdr3_aa: CASSQESSQETQYF
clone_size: NA; v_call: TRBV7-9; cdr3_length: 16; d_call: NA; j_call: TRBJ1-5; cdr3_nt: TGTGCCAGCAGCTTAGCGGGGGAGGGAACGAATCAGCCCCAGCATTTT; cdr3_aa: CASSLAGEGTNQPQHF
clone_size: many; v_call: TRBV7-2; cdr3_length: 16; d_call: NA; j_call: TRBJ2-1; cdr3_nt: TGTGCCAGCAGCCTAGACCGCGGGACCCCTACTTATGAGCAGTTCTTC; cdr3_aa: CASSLDRGTPTYEQFF